This TCR beta chain appears in the sequencing data of a study of CD8 T cells in Susac syndrome. The CDR3 covers 13 residues. V was cut by 2 bases and J by 4 bases, with 8 bases left in between. The germline V gene encodes CDR1 MGHDK and CDR2 SYGVNS. The sequenced target, TCR beta, came from blood CD8+ and CD4+ T cells. RNA amounts of roughly 0.5 to 1 ug underwent reverse transcription with random hexamers. One entry per CDR3 protein, called by TCRdb with MiXCR from the immunoSEQ multiplex PCR reads. The sample has some 150,000 distinct CDR3 sequences, roughly 96% seen once; the top ten hold roughly 0.15%.

V and J are TRBV25-1 and TRBJ1-2; D is unclear. The sequence was obtained from a human donor with Susac syndrome. Sequencing input: CD4+ T cells from PBMCs. CDR3 in DNA: TGTGCCAGCAGTGAAGAGGGCGGCTATGGCTACACCTTC. Amino acids: CASSEEGGYGYTF.